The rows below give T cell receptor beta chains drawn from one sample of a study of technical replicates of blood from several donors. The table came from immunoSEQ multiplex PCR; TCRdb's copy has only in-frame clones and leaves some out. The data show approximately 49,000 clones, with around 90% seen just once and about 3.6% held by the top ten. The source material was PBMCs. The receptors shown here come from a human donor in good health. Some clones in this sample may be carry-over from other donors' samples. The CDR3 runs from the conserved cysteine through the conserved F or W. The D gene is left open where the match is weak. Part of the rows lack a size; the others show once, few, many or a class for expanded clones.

TGCGCCAGCAGCGCTAGCGGGATGTGGGAGCAGTACTTC CASSASGMWEQYF TRBD2 TRBV5-1 . TRBJ2-7
TGTGCCAGCAGCTTAATCATAGAACGGGGTCCAACGAACGAGCAGTACTTC CASSLIIERGPTNEQYF . TRBV11-3 . TRBJ2-7
TGTGCCAGCAGTCTTTTCAGGGGGCGCAGGGGCTACACCTTC CASSLFRGRRGYTF TRBD1 TRBV6-6 . TRBJ1-2
TGTGCCAGCAGCCCCCAGGGCCAAGAGACCCAGTACTTC CASSPQGQETQYF . TRBV7-7 . TRBJ2-5
TGTGCCAGCAGCGTAGAAGGGACAAGTGGCTACACCTTC CASSVEGTSGYTF . TRBV9 . TRBJ1-2
TGTGCCAGCAGGGGGGCAACCCATCAGCCCCAGCATTTT CASRGATHQPQHF . TRBV6-5 . TRBJ1-5
TGTGCCAGCAGCCAAGGTAGTGCCAACGTCCTGACTTTC CASSQGSANVLTF . TRBV4-2 . TRBJ2-6
TGTGCCAGCAACCGAGCGGGGCAAAACTACGAGCAGTACTTC CASNRAGQNYEQYF TRBD2 TRBV11-1 . TRBJ2-7
TGCGCCAGCAGCCAAGGAGGTCGCGGGAGGGTCGAGCAGTACTTC CASSQGGRGRVEQYF TRBD2 TRBV4-3 . TRBJ2-7
TGTGCCAGCAGTTTAAGACAGGGTTCCGGGGAGCTGTTTTTT CASSLRQGSGELFF TRBD1 TRBV28 few TRBJ2-2
TGTGCCAGCTGGGGGGACGGCAGCGGCAATCAGCCCCAGCATTTT CASWGDGSGNQPQHF . TRBV6-6 . TRBJ1-5
TGTGCCAGCAGTCGACAGGGGTTAGGCACTGAAGCTTTCTTT CASSRQGLGTEAFF TRBD1 TRBV28 . TRBJ1-1
TGTGCCAGCAGTGAAAATCCGCCCCGGCGAGGGACTGAAGCTTTCTTT CASSENPPRRGTEAFF . TRBV25-1 . TRBJ1-1
TGCGCCAGCAGCTTGGTTAGCGGGGGCACAGATACGCAGTATTTT CASSLVSGGTDTQYF TRBD2 TRBV5-1 once TRBJ2-3
TGTGCCAGCCGGGGTAGCGGGAGAGAAGAGACCCAGTACTTC CASRGSGREETQYF TRBD2 TRBV6-5 once TRBJ2-5
TGTGCCAGCCAGTCAGGGGTGGCCTACAATGAGCAGTTCTTC CASQSGVAYNEQFF . TRBV11-2 . TRBJ2-1
TGCGCCAGCAGCTGGGGACTCGCGGACGAGCAGTACTTC CASSWGLADEQYF . TRBV5-1 . TRBJ2-7
TGCGCCAGCAGCCAAGATCTTGGGGGGGCCCGGGCGACAGATACGCAGTATTTT CASSQDLGGARATDTQYF . TRBV4-3 . TRBJ2-3
TGTGCCAGCAGTTACTCTACAGGGGTGGATCAGCCCCAGCATTTT CASSYSTGVDQPQHF TRBD1 TRBV6-5 . TRBJ1-5
TGCGCCAGCAGCCAAGATGCGGCAGGGGGTGAAGCTTTCTTT CASSQDAAGGEAFF TRBD1 TRBV4-1 . TRBJ1-1
TGTGCCAGCAGCCCACCGAGTCCGGGTCGGAACACTGAAGCTTTCTTT CASSPPSPGRNTEAFF . TRBV9 . TRBJ1-1
TGCAGCGTTGAAGGAGGGACTGTCGGATATGGCTACACCTTC CSVEGGTVGYGYTF . TRBV29-1 . TRBJ1-2
TGTGCCAGCACCCCTCCGGTGTTGCATGGCTACACCTTC CASTPPVLHGYTF . TRBV6-5 . TRBJ1-2
TGTGCCATCAGTGTAGTGTACGGGACAGGGGACTACAATGAGCAGTTCTTC CAISVVYGTGDYNEQFF TRBD1 TRBV10-3 . TRBJ2-1
TGTGCCAGCAGTGACCACACTAGCGGGAGTCGGGAGCAGTACTTC CASSDHTSGSREQYF TRBD2 TRBV6-1 . TRBJ2-7
TGCGCCAGCAGCCAAGATCCAGGCAGCCACAATGAGCAGTTCTTC CASSQDPGSHNEQFF . TRBV4-3 . TRBJ2-1
TGTGCCAGCAGCCCAGGGGGCGTAGATACGCAGTATTTT CASSPGGVDTQYF TRBD1 TRBV7-6 . TRBJ2-3
TGTGCCAGCAATCGGCGGGGCGTAAACACTGAAGCTTTCTTT CASNRRGVNTEAFF . TRBV6-5 . TRBJ1-1
TGTGCGAGCGGAGAGGGATACTACTCCTACGAGCAGTACTTC CASGEGYYSYEQYF . TRBV6-1 . TRBJ2-7
TGTGCCAGCTCACCAGGCAGGGTACGGGAAAAACTGTTTTTT CASSPGRVREKLFF . TRBV18 . TRBJ1-4
TGCGCCAGCAGCACCACCCAGGGGAACACTGAAGCTTTCTTT CASSTTQGNTEAFF . TRBV5-1 . TRBJ1-1
TGTGCCAGCCACCCTACAGGGAGTGGAAACACCATATATTTT CASHPTGSGNTIYF . TRBV2 . TRBJ1-3
TGTGCCAGCAGCTCTGCGCGGAGCCTTTTCGAGCAGTACTTC CASSSARSLFEQYF . TRBV7-8 . TRBJ2-7
TGTGCCAGCAGTGAGCAGGGGGAAGAGACCCAGTACTTC CASSEQGEETQYF TRBD1 TRBV2 . TRBJ2-5
TGTGCCAGCAGTGAAAATGCAGGGAACTATCAGCCCCAGCATTTT CASSENAGNYQPQHF . TRBV2 . TRBJ1-5
TGTGCCAGCAGCAAACAGACAGCTAGCGCGTCCGGGGAGCTGTTTTTT CASSKQTASASGELFF . TRBV7-9 . TRBJ2-2
TGTGCCATCAGTGAAGACAGGGGTGGCAATCAGCCCCAGCATTTT CAISEDRGGNQPQHF TRBD1 TRBV10-3 once TRBJ1-5
TGTGCCAGCAGTGGGGGTTCGGGGGGAGCCTACGAGCAGTACTTC CASSGGSGGAYEQYF TRBD2 TRBV2 . TRBJ2-7